This passage covers 15 T cell receptor beta chains from one sample sequenced in a study of shared clonotypes between healthy human individuals. Some clones are missing from TCRdb's copy, which holds only in-frame ones; the method was immunoSEQ multiplex PCR. The top ten clones hold about 33% of a sample with roughly 720,000 clones, around 90% of them seen once. The source material was memory CD8+ T cells from PBMCs. The subset here: CD45RO+ cells pooled with CCR7-negative TemRA cells. Every receptor here comes from a man between 18 and 35 years old in good health. Some clones in this sample may be carry-over from other donors' samples.

The chain carries TRBV10-1 and TRBJ2-1; D not resolved. The CDR3 is 11 residues long. Trimming shortened V by 4 bases and J by 10 bases, and 8 bases separated the two germline ends. CDR1 and CDR2 (germline): WNHNN, SYGVQD (reference sequence). The CDR3 sequence is CASSGAGEQFF. CDR3 DNA: TGCGCCAGCAGTGGGGCAGGAGAGCAGTTCTTC.

The genes are TRBV30 and TRBJ2-7; possible D gene TRBD1, 6 bases. V shed 4 bases and J shed 9 bases, with 16 bases lying between them. The length of the CDR3 is 12 residues. The germline CDR1 and CDR2 sequences are GTSNPN and SVGIG (reference sequence). The CDR3 DNA reads TGTGCCTGGAACCCTACGAAGGGGGTGCAGTACTTC. It encodes CAWNPTKGVQYF. The whole variable domain, filled in from reference TRBV30 and TRBJ2-7, reads SQTIHQWPATLVQPVGSPLSLECTVEGTSNPNLYWYRQAAGRGLQLLFYSVGIGQISSEVPQNLSASRPQDRQFILSSKKLLLSDSGFYLCAWNPTKGVQYFGPGTRLTVT.

This clone has only one observation. The rearrangement links TRBV13 to TRBJ1-1; D might be TRBD1 (5 bases). The CDR3 has 19 residues. CDR1 PRHDT and CDR2 FYEKMQ come from the germline V gene (reference sequence). The ends were cut back, 4 bases at V and 0 bases at J, with 24 bases in the middle. CDR3 coding DNA: TGTGCCAGCAGCTCCCCAATGATGAAGGAAGAGGGGATGAACACTGAAGCTTTCTTT. Protein sequence: CASSSPMMKEEGMNTEAFF.

The V and J genes are TRBV7-9 and TRBJ2-7; the match to TRBD2 covers 8 bases. From germline, CDR1 is SEHNR and CDR2 FQNEAQ (reference sequence). V shed 5 bases, J shed 4 bases, and the junction held 10 bases outside the gene matches. This CDR3 comprises 15 residues. For the CDR3, the DNA is TGTGCCAGCAGCCTTAGCGGGACACCTTCTTACGAGCAGTACTTC. It codes for CASSLSGTPSYEQYF.

This chain joins TRBV7-9 and TRBJ2-1; 11 bases map to TRBD2. Looked up from germline, CDR1 is SEHNR and CDR2 is FQNEAQ (reference sequence). This CDR3 contains 15 residues. Unmatched junction bases numbered 6, after V lost 2 bases and J lost 9 bases. DNA of the CDR3: TGTGCCAGCAGCTTAACTAGCGGGAGTACGGTTGAGCAGTTCTTC. Translating gives CASSLTSGSTVEQFF.

The J gene is TRBJ2-3, the V gene TRBV7-9; no clear D gene. V was shortened by 5 bases and J by 6 bases, with 15 bases between the two germline ends. The CDR3 length is 14 residues. Germline lookup yields CDR1 SEHNR and CDR2 FQNEAQ (reference sequence). CDR3 nucleotides: TGTGCCAGCAGCCTGCGGACGATATCGGATACGCAGTATTTT. Its translation is CASSLRTISDTQYF. The whole variable domain, remainder taken from reference TRBV7-9 and TRBJ2-3, is DTGVSQNPRHKITKRGQNVTFRCDPISEHNRLYWYRQTLGQGPEFLTYFQNEAQLEKSRLLSDRFSAERPKGSFSTLEIQRTEQGDSAMYLCASSLRTISDTQYFGPGTRLTVL.

V and J are TRBV4-1 and TRBJ2-7; no clear D. V lost 3 bases and J 1 base, leaving 10 bases between the germline ends. Germline CDR1 and CDR2: MGHRA and YSYEKL. This CDR3 contains 14 residues. The CDR3 region is CASSQPQRSYEQYF. Here the CDR3 DNA reads TGCGCCAGCAGCCAGCCCCAGAGATCCTACGAGCAGTACTTC.

This clone turned up a few times. This chain links TRBV15 with TRBJ1-1; tentatively, D is TRBD1 (5 bases). The CDR3 has 11 residues. The V gene's germline CDR1 is LNHNV and CDR2 YYDKDF (reference sequence). V lost 6 bases, J lost 7 bases, and 9 bases lay in between. CDR3 nucleotides: TGTGCCACCAGGATCGACAGTGAAGCTTTCTTT. This encodes CATRIDSEAFF.

CDR3 nucleotide sequence: TGTGCCAGCAGCTTTCCCGGGACTAGCGGGCGAAATGAGCAGTTCTTC. It specifies CASSFPGTSGRNEQFF. The chain links TRBV11-2 to TRBJ2-1; 12 nucleotides align to TRBD2. Per germline, CDR1 SGHAT and CDR2 FQNNGV. The ends lost 3 bases at V and 7 bases at J; junction bases unmatched: 7. The CDR3 has 16 amino acids.

This clone has just one count. The chain carries TRBV18 and TRBJ2-3; tentatively, D is TRBD1 (6 bases). Trimming removed 2 bases from V and 3 bases from J, with 12 bases in between. The CDR3 totals 15 residues. Germline V gene data show CDR1 as KGHSH and CDR2 as LQKENI. The CDR3 loop is CASSPSEGVTDTQYF. The CDR3 DNA follows: TGTGCCAGCTCACCATCCGAGGGGGTGACAGATACGCAGTATTTT.

V is TRBV30 and J is TRBJ2-3; D is uncertain. Germline V gene sequence: CDR1 GTSNPN, CDR2 SVGIG (reference sequence). V was clipped by 4 bases and J by 4 bases, with 6 bases between them. This CDR3 has 11 amino acids. CDR3 sequence (DNA): TGTGCCTGGACCCCGGCAGATACGCAGTATTTT. It encodes CAWTPADTQYF.

In the case of this clone: The junction differs from germline at one of its ends, possibly a read error. This sequence joins TRBV4-2 and TRBJ2-7; unclear D gene. Germline CDR1 and CDR2: LGHNA and YNFKEQ. The CDR3 runs 15 residues. CDR3 sequence: CASRQEWQSSYEQYF. CDR3 bases: TGTGCCAGCAGGCAAGAATGGCAGAGCTCCTACGAGCAGTACTTC.

This clone was picked up one time. The chain couples TRBV29-1 to TRBJ2-7, with 12 bases aligning to TRBD2. The CDR3 covers 15 residues. Germline V lookup: CDR1 SQVTM, CDR2 ANQGSEA. The junction had 2 bases not matched to a gene; V was cut back by 2 bases and J by 0 bases. CDR3 DNA sequence: TGCAGCGTTGAACTGACTAGCGGGGGCTCCTACGAGCAGTACTTC. Amino acids: CSVELTSGGSYEQYF.

This clone has only one observation. This sequence joins TRBV5-6 and TRBJ2-5, with D maybe TRBD2 (5 bases). The CDR3 has 13 residues. Germline loops: CDR1 SGHDT, CDR2 YYEEEE. V was pared by 2 bases and J by 5 bases, with 10 bases between. The CDR3 bases are TGTGCCAGCAGCTTCATCGGGGTTGAGACCCAGTACTTC. Translating gives CASSFIGVETQYF.

V gene TRBV6-5 combines with J gene TRBJ2-7; 7 positions match TRBD1. The CDR3 covers 13 residues. Germline trimming cut 6 bases from V and 4 bases from J; bases unmatched to any gene: 6. CDR1 and CDR2 from the germline V gene are MNHEY and SVGAGI. The CDR3 DNA reads TGTGCCAGCAGCTATACAGGGGCGTACGAGCAGTACTTC. Its protein is CASSYTGAYEQYF.